This T cell receptor (beta chain) was captured by sequencing in a study of low-dose radiotherapy and immunotherapy resistance in tumors. Study summary: The fractionation for Cohort 1 was 0.5 Gy per fraction every 2 weeks, totaling 6.5 Gy. Patients received 300 mg of oral aspirin each day across four cycles, commencing on cycle 1 day 1. Every two weeks, the protocol called for intravenous cyclophosphamide at 200 mg/m2. It was given one day before each radiation and immunotherapy administration.

This sample's time point: before trial treatment. The donors' regimen was nivolumab, ipilimumab, aspirin, low-dose cyclophosphamide and low-dose radiotherapy. V dropped 3 bases and J dropped 4; count of bases not matched to a gene: 6. CDR3 length: 17 residues. The germline V gene has CDR1 SNHLY and CDR2 FYNNEI. Both TCRalpha and TCRbeta chains were reverse transcribed with V-gene-specific primers. For amplifying TCRs, the PCR ran for 20 to 25 cycles with Phusion, which was used together with a constant-region primer and the adapter on the V primers. TCRdb reprocessed the reads via MiXCR and lists one record per CDR3 protein. The data show about 60,000 distinct CDR3 sequences, with about 25% seen just once and around 5% held by the top ten.

This clonotype originated in a male donor with prostate cancer. The gene calls are TRBV2 and TRBJ2-3, with 14 bases aligning to TRBD2. The sequences come from PBMCs, collected before treatment. The CDR3 is CASSDPLGLAGADTQYF. The CDR3 region has the DNA TGTGCCAGCAGTGATCCACTGGGACTAGCGGGAGCAGATACGCAGTATTTT.